One sample yielded the 15 T cell receptor beta chains listed below, sequenced in a study of T cell changes during pregnancy in multiple sclerosis. TCRdb keeps only in-frame clones here, not all; method: immunoSEQ multiplex PCR. The sample carries some 100,000 clones, about nine tenths recorded once. The sequenced sample was peripheral blood, obtained after pregnancy. Receptors originate from a female donor with multiple sclerosis, enrolled in a pregnancy study.

The CDR3 protein is CASSGISGNTGELFF. As DNA, the CDR3 is TGTGCCAGCAGCGGGATTAGCGGAAACACCGGGGAGCTGTTTTTT. V is TRBV9 and J is TRBJ2-2; D is possibly TRBD2 (6 bases). The CDR3 runs 15 residues. Trimming left V 3 bases short and J 2 bases short, with 11 bases between. CDR1 is SGDLS, CDR2 YYNGEE, per germline.

The CDR3 DNA is TGTGCCAGCAGTCCCAGCGAGGGTCTGGGAAGCTCCTACAATGAGCAGTTCTTC. Translating it yields CASSPSEGLGSSYNEQFF. The chain has TRBV28 and TRBJ2-1, with D tentatively TRBD2 (5 bases). Germline V CDR1 and CDR2: MDHEN, SYDVKM. V lost 5 bases and J 0 bases, leaving 20 bases between the germline ends. CDR3 length: 18 residues.

The chain employs TRBV6-5 and TRBJ2-3, with TRBD2 matching over 7 bases. The trim removed 5 bases at V and 5 bases at J, leaving 7 bases unmatched. The V gene's germline CDR1 is MNHEY and CDR2 SVGAGI. The CDR3 contains 14 residues. CDR3 sequence reads: CASSVGLPEDTQYF. The CDR3 DNA reads TGTGCCAGCAGTGTGGGACTACCTGAAGATACGCAGTATTTT.

The chain couples TRBV19 to TRBJ1-3; TRBD1 aligns across 9 bases. The CDR3 is 16 residues long. The germline V gene encodes CDR1 LNHDA and CDR2 SQIVND (reference sequence). V shed 4 bases, J shed 5 bases, and the junction held 9 bases outside the gene matches. The CDR3 DNA sequence: TGTGCCAGTAGTACCCAGACAGGGGGTTCGCGAAACACCATATATTTT. This translates into CASSTQTGGSRNTIYF.

V gene TRBV4-3 combines with J gene TRBJ2-5, with 7 bases aligning to TRBD2. The trim removed 0 bases at V and 4 bases at J, leaving 2 bases unmatched. Germline CDR1 reads LGHNA; CDR2 reads YSLEER. CDR3 length equals 14 residues. The CDR3 sequence: CASSQEERGETQYF. The DNA of the CDR3 is TGCGCCAGCAGCCAAGAAGAGCGGGGAGAGACCCAGTACTTC.

J is TRBJ1-1 and V is TRBV5-4; 9 positions match TRBD1. This CDR3 has 15 amino acids. V lost 9 bases, J lost 1 base, and 10 bases stayed unmatched. Looked up from germline, CDR1 is SGHNT and CDR2 is YYREEE (reference sequence). CDR3 sequence (DNA): TGTGCCACCCAGACAGGGGGTTTTGGGAACACTGAAGCTTTCTTT. It encodes CATQTGGFGNTEAFF.

This rearrangement joins TRBV7-3 to TRBJ1-2; perhaps TRBD1 as D (5 bases). V was pared by 5 bases and J by 6 bases, with 19 bases between. The CDR3 contains 15 residues. Germline V CDR1 and CDR2: SGHTA, FQGTGA. In DNA, the CDR3 is TGTGCCAGCAGCCCCGAGGGCGGGGCAAGGGATGGCTACACCTTC. Its translation: CASSPEGGARDGYTF.

CDR3 loop: CASSSGDREVNEQFF. The CDR3 DNA follows: TGTGCCAGCAGCTCGGGGGACAGGGAGGTCAATGAGCAGTTCTTC. V and J are TRBV5-4 and TRBJ2-1, with 9 positions matching TRBD1. Germline V gene sequence: CDR1 SGHNT, CDR2 YYREEE (reference sequence). V lost 3 bases and J lost 6; bases outside the gene matches: 7. This CDR3 region has 15 residues.

The chain joins TRBV6-5 to TRBJ1-6, with 7 bases fitting TRBD1. CDR1 is MNHEY and CDR2 is SVGAGI in the germline V gene. Trimming took 2 bases from V and 4 from J; bases not matched to a gene: 2. The CDR3 contains 15 residues. In DNA, the CDR3 is TGTGCCAGCAGTTACGGGGGACAGTATAATTCACCCCTCCACTTT. Its protein is CASSYGGQYNSPLHF.

This sequence joins TRBV7-3 and TRBJ2-1; TRBD2 might be the D (7 bases). Germline CDR1 is SGHTA and CDR2 is FQGTGA. V was trimmed by 2 bases and J by 6 bases, leaving 14 bases between them. The CDR3 loop spans 15 amino acids. The CDR3 sequence: CASSLLPGGRNEQFF. CDR3 DNA: TGTGCCAGCAGCTTACTGCCGGGGGGCCGCAATGAGCAGTTCTTC.

CDR3 sequence (DNA): TGTGCCAGCAGCCGAGTAGGGGGGGAGGAGTACGAGCAGTACTTC. Translating it yields CASSRVGGEEYEQYF. This chain links TRBV7-3 with TRBJ2-7, with TRBD2 as a possible D gene (7 bases). The CDR3 contains 15 residues. The V and J ends lost 5 bases and 4 bases respectively, with 18 bases between them. Germline CDR1 reads SGHTA; CDR2 reads FQGTGA.

CDR3 DNA: TGTGCCAGCAGCTTAACAGGGAATGGCTACACCTTC. It yields the protein CASSLTGNGYTF. The chain uses TRBV11-2 and TRBJ1-2; a weak D match, TRBD1 (6 bases). Germline loops: CDR1 SGHAT, CDR2 FQNNGV. The V end lost 2 bases, the J end lost 6 bases, and 7 bases lay between the germline ends. The CDR3 contains 12 residues.

DNA for the CDR3: TGTGCCAGCAGCTTAGCCCAGGGACAGAACACTGAAGCTTTCTTT. Protein sequence: CASSLAQGQNTEAFF. The chain carries TRBV7-2 and TRBJ1-1; TRBD1 might be the D (6 bases). CDR3 length: 15 amino acids. V lost 0 bases to trimming and J lost 1 base, with 9 bases between them. CDR1 and CDR2 from the germline V gene are SGHTA and FQGNSA.

This clone occurred a few times. The chain joins TRBV7-9 to TRBJ2-2, with D possibly being TRBD1 (5 bases). CDR3 length: 14 residues. The germline V gene encodes CDR1 SEHNR and CDR2 FQNEAQ (reference sequence). The V gene lost 5 bases and the J gene lost 6 bases, with 13 bases spanning the gap. CDR3 protein: CASSPPARAGELFF. DNA of the CDR3: TGTGCCAGCAGCCCCCCGGCCAGGGCCGGGGAGCTGTTTTTT.

The V gene is TRBV18, the J gene TRBJ2-1; 8 bases are a match to TRBD2. CDR3 size: 14 residues. With 2 bases clipped from V and 9 bases from J, the junction kept 6 bases outside the gene matches. Germline CDR1 reads KGHSH; CDR2 reads LQKENI. Written as DNA, the CDR3 is TGTGCCAGCTCACCAGGGACTAGATTGGGTGAGCAGTTCTTC. Translation: CASSPGTRLGEQFF. Filled out from reference TRBV18 and TRBJ2-1, the complete variable domain reads NAGVMQNPRHLVRRRGQEARLRCSPMKGHSHVYWYRQLPEEGLKFMVYLQKENIIDESGMPKERFSAEFPKEGPSILRIQQVVRGDSAAYFCASSPGTRLGEQFFGPGTRLTVL.